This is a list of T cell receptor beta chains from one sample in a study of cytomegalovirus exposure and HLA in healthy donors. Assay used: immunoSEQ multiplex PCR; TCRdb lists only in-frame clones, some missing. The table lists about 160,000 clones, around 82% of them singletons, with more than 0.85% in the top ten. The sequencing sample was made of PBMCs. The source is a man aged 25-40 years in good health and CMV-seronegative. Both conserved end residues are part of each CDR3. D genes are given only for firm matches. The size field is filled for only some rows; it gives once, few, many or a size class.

CDR3nt: TGTGCCAGCAGCTCGGACAGGGGGACCCGCTACGAGCAGTACTTC
CDR3aa: CASSSDRGTRYEQYF
j_gene: TRBJ2-7
v_gene: TRBV7-3
abundance: NA
d_gene: TRBD1
len: 15

CDR3nt: TGTGCCAGCAGCTTAGGACAGGGGAGAGGGAACACTGAAGCTTTCTTT
CDR3aa: CASSLGQGRGNTEAFF
j_gene: TRBJ1-1
v_gene: TRBV11-3
abundance: NA
d_gene: TRBD1
len: 16

CDR3nt: TGTGCCAGTAGTATATCTAGCGGGATTGTCTACAATGAGCAGTTCTTC
CDR3aa: CASSISSGIVYNEQFF
j_gene: TRBJ2-1
v_gene: TRBV19
abundance: NA
d_gene: TRBD2
len: 16

CDR3nt: TGTGCCATCAGGGACCAGGACAGGGTGAACACTGAAGCTTTCTTT
CDR3aa: CAIRDQDRVNTEAFF
j_gene: TRBJ1-1
v_gene: TRBV10-3
abundance: NA
d_gene: TRBD1
len: 15

CDR3nt: TGCGCCAGCAGCCCCGGACTAGCGGGAATGTACGAGCAGTACTTC
CDR3aa: CASSPGLAGMYEQYF
j_gene: TRBJ2-7
v_gene: TRBV5-1
abundance: NA
d_gene: TRBD2
len: 15

CDR3nt: TGTGCCAGCAGCCAAGACGCCAGAGGGGGATTTAATGAGCAGTTCTTC
CDR3aa: CASSQDARGGFNEQFF
j_gene: TRBJ2-1
v_gene: TRBV4-2
abundance: few
d_gene: NA
len: 16

CDR3nt: TGTGCCAGCAGTTTATTAGGGACAGGGCTCTCTGGCTACACCTTC
CDR3aa: CASSLLGTGLSGYTF
j_gene: TRBJ1-2
v_gene: TRBV27
abundance: NA
d_gene: TRBD1
len: 15

CDR3nt: TGTGCCAGCAGCTTAGGGTCGGGAGGGCCCTACGAGCAGTACTTC
CDR3aa: CASSLGSGGPYEQYF
j_gene: TRBJ2-7
v_gene: TRBV7-3
abundance: NA
d_gene: TRBD2
len: 15

CDR3nt: TGCGCCAGCAGCCGGGACATCTCCTACGAGCAGTACTTC
CDR3aa: CASSRDISYEQYF
j_gene: TRBJ2-7
v_gene: TRBV5-1
abundance: NA
d_gene: NA
len: 13

CDR3nt: TGTGCCAGCACCTACCTCGGGACTATTAACAATGAGCAGTTCTTC
CDR3aa: CASTYLGTINNEQFF
j_gene: TRBJ2-1
v_gene: TRBV6-6
abundance: NA
d_gene: TRBD2
len: 15

CDR3nt: TGTGCCAGCAGTGGACTAGCGGGTGAGACCCAGTACTTC
CDR3aa: CASSGLAGETQYF
j_gene: TRBJ2-5
v_gene: TRBV2
abundance: once
d_gene: TRBD2
len: 13

CDR3nt: TGTGCCAGCAGCTTTATAGGCCCGGGACAGCCCCAGCATTTT
CDR3aa: CASSFIGPGQPQHF
j_gene: TRBJ1-5
v_gene: TRBV5-8
abundance: NA
d_gene: NA
len: 14

CDR3nt: TGTGCCAGCTCACCACTTCGGGGTTTCCAAGAGACCCAGTACTTC
CDR3aa: CASSPLRGFQETQYF
j_gene: TRBJ2-5
v_gene: TRBV18
abundance: NA
d_gene: NA
len: 15

CDR3nt: TGCGCCAGCAGCCAAACAGGGGGTGAAACTGAAGCTTTCTTT
CDR3aa: CASSQTGGETEAFF
j_gene: TRBJ1-1
v_gene: TRBV5-1
abundance: NA
d_gene: TRBD1
len: 14

CDR3nt: TGTGCCAGCAGCCGACTAGCGGGCTTCACAGATACGCAGTATTTT
CDR3aa: CASSRLAGFTDTQYF
j_gene: TRBJ2-3
v_gene: TRBV7-7
abundance: NA
d_gene: TRBD2
len: 15

CDR3nt: TGTGCCAGCTCACCAACGGATGACAGGACCGGGGAGCTGTTTTTT
CDR3aa: CASSPTDDRTGELFF
j_gene: TRBJ2-2
v_gene: TRBV18
abundance: NA
d_gene: NA
len: 15

CDR3nt: TGCGCCAGCAGCCAAGGGGGCAGCGAGTGGTCCTACAATGAGCAGTTCTTC
CDR3aa: CASSQGGSEWSYNEQFF
j_gene: TRBJ2-1
v_gene: TRBV4-1
abundance: NA
d_gene: NA
len: 17

CDR3nt: TGTGCCAGCAGTCCGTCTGGGGAGGCGGGGACGCAGTATTTT
CDR3aa: CASSPSGEAGTQYF
j_gene: TRBJ2-3
v_gene: TRBV28
abundance: NA
d_gene: NA
len: 14

CDR3nt: TGCGCCAGCAGCCCGACAGGGGCTAACTACAATGAGCAGTTCTTC
CDR3aa: CASSPTGANYNEQFF
j_gene: TRBJ2-1
v_gene: TRBV5-1
abundance: NA
d_gene: TRBD1
len: 15

CDR3nt: TGTGCCAGCTCACCACCGGGGACTAGCGGGGCCTACAATGAGCAGTTCTTC
CDR3aa: CASSPPGTSGAYNEQFF
j_gene: TRBJ2-1
v_gene: TRBV18
abundance: few
d_gene: TRBD2
len: 17

CDR3nt: TGTGCCAGCAGTGCTCAGGGTCTTGCCCATTCACCCCTCCACTTT
CDR3aa: CASSAQGLAHSPLHF
j_gene: TRBJ1-6
v_gene: TRBV27
abundance: NA
d_gene: NA
len: 15

CDR3nt: TGTTCCAGCAGCTTGACTAGTCTAGGCGAGCAGTACTTC
CDR3aa: CSSSLTSLGEQYF
j_gene: TRBJ2-7
v_gene: TRBV7-9
abundance: NA
d_gene: NA
len: 13

CDR3nt: TGTGCCAGCAGTTTAGGGCGGGAAGAGACCCAGTACTTC
CDR3aa: CASSLGREETQYF
j_gene: TRBJ2-5
v_gene: TRBV28
abundance: NA
d_gene: NA
len: 13

CDR3nt: TGTGCCAGCAGTTTATTGACAGGGATATCCTACGAGCAGTACTTC
CDR3aa: CASSLLTGISYEQYF
j_gene: TRBJ2-7
v_gene: TRBV27
abundance: NA
d_gene: TRBD1
len: 15

CDR3nt: TGTGCCACAACCGGGACTAGCGGATCCGGGACCTACAATGAGCAGTTCTTC
CDR3aa: CATTGTSGSGTYNEQFF
j_gene: TRBJ2-1
v_gene: TRBV10-3
abundance: NA
d_gene: TRBD2
len: 17

CDR3nt: TGTGCCAGCAGACGGACAGGGGCGAACACCGGGGAGCTGTTTTTT
CDR3aa: CASRRTGANTGELFF
j_gene: TRBJ2-2
v_gene: TRBV5-4
abundance: NA
d_gene: TRBD1
len: 15

CDR3nt: TGTGCCAGCAGCCCGCGACAGGGGGAAAGCTATGGCTACACCTTC
CDR3aa: CASSPRQGESYGYTF
j_gene: TRBJ1-2
v_gene: TRBV9
abundance: once
d_gene: TRBD1
len: 15

CDR3nt: TGCGCCAGCAGCCACCGGGGGGGGAACACTGAAGCTTTCTTT
CDR3aa: CASSHRGGNTEAFF
j_gene: TRBJ1-1
v_gene: TRBV4-3
abundance: NA
d_gene: NA
len: 14

CDR3nt: TGTGCCAGCAGTCCACCAGGCCTGGGTAATTCACCCCTCCACTTT
CDR3aa: CASSPPGLGNSPLHF
j_gene: TRBJ1-6
v_gene: TRBV28
abundance: NA
d_gene: NA
len: 15

CDR3nt: TGCGCCAGCAGCCAAGAGGGGGCTCAGCCCCAGCATTTT
CDR3aa: CASSQEGAQPQHF
j_gene: TRBJ1-5
v_gene: TRBV4-1
abundance: NA
d_gene: NA
len: 13

CDR3nt: TGTGCCAGCAGCTTAGATTTATACACAGATACGCAGTATTTT
CDR3aa: CASSLDLYTDTQYF
j_gene: TRBJ2-3
v_gene: TRBV7-2
abundance: NA
d_gene: NA
len: 14

CDR3nt: TGTGCCACCAGCAGATTAATCCAAGAGACCCAGTACTTC
CDR3aa: CATSRLIQETQYF
j_gene: TRBJ2-5
v_gene: TRBV15
abundance: NA
d_gene: NA
len: 13

CDR3nt: TGTGCCAGCACTCCGGGAGGGAATGAGCAGTTCTTC
CDR3aa: CASTPGGNEQFF
j_gene: TRBJ2-1
v_gene: TRBV6-5
abundance: NA
d_gene: TRBD2
len: 12

CDR3nt: TGCGCCAGCAGGGAAGGACAGGGCTCCTACAATGAGCAGTTCTTC
CDR3aa: CASREGQGSYNEQFF
j_gene: TRBJ2-1
v_gene: TRBV5-1
abundance: NA
d_gene: TRBD1
len: 15

CDR3nt: TGTGCCAGCAGTTTAATTCTCCTAGCGGGGGGGCCTGAGACCCAGTACTTC
CDR3aa: CASSLILLAGGPETQYF
j_gene: TRBJ2-5
v_gene: TRBV28
abundance: NA
d_gene: TRBD2
len: 17

CDR3nt: TGTGCCAAACCCACGACCACTATTGAAGACAGGGACGAAGAGACCCAGTACTTC
CDR3aa: CAKPTTTIEDRDEETQYF
j_gene: TRBJ2-5
v_gene: TRBV28
abundance: NA
d_gene: TRBD1
len: 18

CDR3nt: TGTGCCAGCAGCCAAAGAGAGGTTACCTACGAGCAGTACTTC
CDR3aa: CASSQREVTYEQYF
j_gene: TRBJ2-7
v_gene: TRBV4-2
abundance: NA
d_gene: NA
len: 14

CDR3nt: TGTGCCAGCAGTTATAGCAGGGCTCGTATCGAGCAGTACTTC
CDR3aa: CASSYSRARIEQYF
j_gene: TRBJ2-7
v_gene: TRBV6-6
abundance: few
d_gene: NA
len: 14

CDR3nt: TGTGCCAGCAGCTTAGCCGGGAGCGGGAATGGGGGTGAGCAGTTCTTC
CDR3aa: CASSLAGSGNGGEQFF
j_gene: TRBJ2-1
v_gene: TRBV7-6
abundance: NA
d_gene: TRBD2
len: 16